This TCR beta chain was captured in a study of tumor-infiltrating lymphocytes in primary liver carcinoma (dated by TCRdb to 2015 to 2018). Broadly, across the study: Of the five patients (three men and two women, aged 30 to 69 years), four had hepatocellular carcinoma and one had combined HCC and intrahepatic cholangiocarcinoma. The five patients had tumors of stage T1-T3 N0M0, with maximum diameters ranging from 4.2 to 10 cm. Samples yielded roughly 3.65 to 7.5 million productive TCRbeta reads; read depth did not differ significantly between tissue types. TCRbeta repertoire sequencing, expression microarrays and whole-exome sequencing were combined in the study across five regions of each liver tumor, with adjacent normal tissue and blood also included. A total of approximately 35 specimens from 5 patients underwent TCRbeta repertoire sequencing, comprising 25 or so tumor regions, 5 adjacent noncancerous liver tissues and 5 peripheral blood samples. High reproducibility was observed for the technical replicate repertoires, with mean shared-clone rates about 0.92 and correlation coefficients above 0.95. Beyond this particular receptor, the publication reports: A significantly larger repertoire fraction was made up by the top 250 clones in tumors than in blood (p = 0.039). Because sequencing covered only the TCR beta chain and unpaired alpha chains were not captured, true repertoire diversity is likely underestimated. Only a few patients were included in the study, and the authors note that the findings should be validated in a larger study. Pairs of tumor regions showed greater repertoire overlap (mean roughly 35%) than tumor-adjacent pairs (about 17%) or tumor-blood pairs (approximately 15%), which is consistent with antigen-driven expansion. Bulk unsorted samples precluded comparing CD4+ and CD8+ T cell repertoires.

Total RNA and DNA were co-extracted from approximately 20-30 mg of bulk tissue with the AllPrep DNA/RNA mini kit, without cell sorting. Surgical resection was performed in China between late 2015 and early 2016 on roughly 5 patients with histopathologically diagnosed primary liver carcinoma. At the time of sampling, the patients were treatment-naive and had chronic HBV infection. Fresh tumor and adjacent tissue pieces were bisected; one half was stored in RNAlater at -80°C, the other sent for histology. About this clonotype itself: The target of this receptor is not known. Base-call qualities are not available, and no considerably larger clone is one nucleotide away.

V loses 11 bases, J loses 4 bases, and the germline ends lie 12 bases apart. The germline V gene provides CDR1 SGHVS and CDR2 FQNEAQ. The cysteine opens and the phenylalanine closes a CDR3 of 11 amino acids. CDR3 DNA is the only sequence kept; it has 33 bases, read in frame from the first base. Starting from 500 to 600 ng total RNA, TCRbeta-specific cDNA was produced by reverse transcription with a constant-region primer and ProtoScript II reverse transcriptase. Three nested multiplex PCR rounds, following a slightly modified ARM-PCR procedure, were used to build the TCRbeta libraries. The first two PCR rounds used multiplex TRBV1-TRBV30 forward primers with a Cbeta reverse primer, each for 10 cycles. Sample barcodes and Illumina adapters were added in a final 25-cycle PCR with Deep VentR polymerase. Before sequencing, amplicons of 200-500 bp were purified from gel using a QIAquick gel extraction kit. The TCRbeta amplicons were sequenced with 250-bp paired-end reads on an Illumina HiSeq 2500. The original pipeline was this. To recover full CDR3 sequences, reads were quality-trimmed using Trimmomatic v0.33 and paired reads were then merged using FLASH v1.2.11. MiGEC v1.2.1b assigned V, D and J germline segments to the rearranged TCRbeta sequences. Clonotype statistics and Shannon-Wiener diversity indices were computed with VDJtools v1.0.0. To cut down on sampling bias, every analysis after diversity analysis relied on just the 250 most abundant clonotypes from each sample. TCRdb took the public reads, trimmed them with fastp at Q25, ran MiXCR for clone calling and kept in-frame beta chains. Entries are consolidated by CDR3 protein sequence, retaining the most common genes and DNA. Clone size and V and J calls follow TCRdb, not the original study. This sample has about 44,000 distinct CDR3 sequences in its table, and 60% to 80% of those were observed once. Around 41% of the sample comes from the top ten.

This receptor was identified in a woman aged 25 to 39 with primary liver carcinoma and hepatitis B virus infection. The sequenced sample was tumor-adjacent normal liver tissue. The rearranged segments are TRBV7-8 and TRBJ2-7; matching of 5 bases hints at TRBD1 as the D gene. In nucleotide form, the sequence is TGTGCCGACAGCTTAACTTACGAGCAGTACTTC. This gives the protein CADSLTYEQYF.